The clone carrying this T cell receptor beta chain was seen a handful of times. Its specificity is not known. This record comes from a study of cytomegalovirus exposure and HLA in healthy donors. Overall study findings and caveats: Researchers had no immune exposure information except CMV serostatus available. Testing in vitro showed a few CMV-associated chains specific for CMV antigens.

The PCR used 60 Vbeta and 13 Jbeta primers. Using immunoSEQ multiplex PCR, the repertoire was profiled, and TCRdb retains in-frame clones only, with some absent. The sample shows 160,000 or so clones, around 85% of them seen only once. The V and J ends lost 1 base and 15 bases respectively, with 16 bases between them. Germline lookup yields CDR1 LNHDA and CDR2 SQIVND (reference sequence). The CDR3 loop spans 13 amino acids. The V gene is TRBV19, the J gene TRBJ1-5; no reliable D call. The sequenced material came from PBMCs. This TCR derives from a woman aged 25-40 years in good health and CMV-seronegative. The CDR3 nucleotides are TGTGCCAGTAGTATAGCCGCGGGAAGCCTGGGGCATTTT. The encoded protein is CASSIAAGSLGHF.